A single sample gave rise to the 19 T cell receptor beta chains below, sequenced in a study of blood T cell repertoires in COVID-19. Clones were read by immunoSEQ multiplex PCR, and TCRdb kept only the in-frame ones, dropping some. The sample carries 250,000 to 300,000 clones, 75% to 90% recorded once. Source material: peripheral blood. The receptors were gathered from a woman aged 50 to 60 who had recovered from COVID-19.

The V and J genes are TRBV5-4 and TRBJ1-1; D gene unclear. V lost 8 bases to trimming and J lost 2 bases, with 16 bases between them. The germline V gene has CDR1 SGHNT and CDR2 YYREEE (reference sequence). The CDR3 spans 14 residues. The CDR3 here is CASSDGPGNTEAFF. Written as DNA, the CDR3 is TGTGCCAGTTCTGACGGGCCGGGAAACACTGAAGCTTTCTTT.

This chain links TRBV19 with TRBJ2-1; TRBD2 agrees at 10 bases. Germline assignment: CDR1 LNHDA and CDR2 SQIVND (reference sequence). With V trimmed by 4 bases and J by 0 bases, 3 bases remained unmatched. The CDR3 covers 16 residues. The CDR3 bases are TGTGCCAGTAGTAGGGCTAGCGGGAGCTCCTACAATGAGCAGTTCTTC. Translated: CASSRASGSSYNEQFF.

The chain has TRBV27 and TRBJ2-7, with TRBD1 matching over 8 bases. This CDR3 region has 17 residues. Germline lookup yields CDR1 MNHEY and CDR2 SMNVEV (reference sequence). The J segment lost 4 bases and the V segment lost 1 base, leaving 12 bases of the junction unmatched. CDR3 in DNA: TGTGCCAGCAGTTTATTGGGCTTAGCAGGGGGCCGTTACGAGCAGTACTTC. Translation gives CASSLLGLAGGRYEQYF.

The J gene is TRBJ2-7, the V gene TRBV18, with D possibly TRBD2 on 6 matching bases. V lost 3 bases to trimming and J lost 4 bases, with 13 bases between them. This CDR3 is built from 14 residues. Germline V gives CDR1 KGHSH, CDR2 LQKENI. The CDR3 nucleotides are TGTGCCAGCTCACCCAGGGAGGCAGTTTACGAGCAGTACTTC. Translated, it gives CASSPREAVYEQYF. Full variable domain (rest looked up from reference TRBV18 and TRBJ2-7): NAGVMQNPRHLVRRRGQEARLRCSPMKGHSHVYWYRQLPEEGLKFMVYLQKENIIDESGMPKERFSAEFPKEGPSILRIQQVVRGDSAAYFCASSPREAVYEQYFGPGTRLTVT.

This chain links TRBV7-2 with TRBJ1-1; D is perhaps TRBD1 (6 bases). The CDR3 runs to 13 residues. V was clipped by 5 bases and J by 3 bases, with 10 bases between them. The germline gives CDR1 SGHTA, CDR2 FQGNSA. CDR3 loop: CASSTGYYTEAFF. In nucleotides, the CDR3 is TGTGCCAGCAGCACAGGGTATTACACTGAAGCTTTCTTT.

The chain couples TRBV6-6 to TRBJ2-3, with 7 bases aligning to TRBD1. This CDR3 has 12 residues. Germline V CDR1 and CDR2: MNHNY, SVGAGI (reference sequence). The ends lost 6 bases at V and 3 bases at J; junction bases unmatched: 0. The CDR3: CASRTGTDTQYF. The CDR3 bases are TGTGCCAGCAGGACAGGGACAGATACGCAGTATTTT.

The J gene is TRBJ2-7, the V gene TRBV10-2; unclear D gene. V was cut by 5 bases and J by 0 bases, with 8 bases left in between. This CDR3 region has 13 residues. Germline V gene sequence: CDR1 WSHSY, CDR2 SAAADI. CDR3 sequence reads: CASSPTPSYEQYF. CDR3 DNA: TGCGCCAGCAGTCCCACTCCCTCCTACGAGCAGTACTTC.

The V call is TRBV7-6, the J call TRBJ2-2, with TRBD2 matching 7 bases. Trimming removed 1 base from V and 2 bases from J; junction bases left unmatched: 4. Per germline, CDR1 SGHVS and CDR2 FNYEAQ. This CDR3 region has 16 residues. CDR3: CASSLGSGANTGELFF. The CDR3 nucleotides are TGTGCCAGCAGCTTAGGGAGCGGGGCTAACACCGGGGAGCTGTTTTTT.

The chain has TRBV20-1 and TRBJ2-7; 8 nucleotides align to TRBD2. This CDR3 is 14 amino acids long. After removal of 3 bases from V and 2 bases from J, the junction contained 6 bases not matched to a gene. Germline V gene sequence: CDR1 DFQATT, CDR2 SNEGSKA (reference sequence). The CDR3 bases are TGCAGTGCTAGTACGGGGGGGCTAACCTACGAGCAGTACTTC. It encodes CSASTGGLTYEQYF.

The CDR3 nucleotides are TGTGCCAGCAGTGAATCGTGGGACACACGGTATGGCTACACCTTC. This translates into CASSESWDTRYGYTF. V usage is TRBV2 and J usage is TRBJ1-2, with D maybe TRBD1 (6 bases). The CDR3 covers 15 residues. The germline V gene encodes CDR1 SNHLY and CDR2 FYNNEI. V lost 2 bases and J lost 5, with 15 bases in between. The full variable domain, completed using reference TRBV2 and TRBJ1-2, is EPEVTQTPSHQVTQMGQEVILRCVPISNHLYFYWYRQILGQKVEFLVSFYNNEISEKSEIFDDQFSVERPDGSNFTLKIRSTKLEDSAMYFCASSESWDTRYGYTFGSGTRLTVV.

This clone was counted a few times. This rearrangement joins TRBV7-2 to TRBJ2-1, with 12 positions matching TRBD2. V was clipped by 6 bases and J by 8 bases; unmatched bases: 8. The germline V gene has CDR1 SGHTA and CDR2 FQGNSA. This CDR3 spans 15 amino acids. CDR3 sequence: CASRLRLAGEYEQFF. In nucleotides, the CDR3 is TGTGCCAGCAGACTTAGACTAGCGGGAGAGTATGAGCAGTTCTTC.

This clone has ten or more counts. The chain uses TRBV30 and TRBJ2-2; 7 bases match TRBD1. There are 14 residues in the CDR3. Trimming at V came to 8 bases and at J to 4 bases, leaving 10 bases not matched to a gene. Germline V lookup: CDR1 GTSNPN, CDR2 SVGIG (reference sequence). The CDR3 region has the DNA TGTGCCACGGAACACAGGGGCCTCACCGGGGAGCTGTTTTTT. It specifies CATEHRGLTGELFF.

The V and J genes are TRBV5-1 and TRBJ2-2; 8 bases are shared with TRBD1. From germline, CDR1 is SGHRS and CDR2 YFSETQ. V gave up 4 bases and J gave up 4 bases; unmatched junction bases: 9. This CDR3 comprises 16 residues. Here the CDR3 reads CASSDIRTGSTGELFF. As DNA, the CDR3 is TGCGCCAGCAGCGACATCAGGACAGGGAGCACCGGGGAGCTGTTTTTT.

The chain links TRBV10-3 to TRBJ2-3, with D hard to call. CDR1 and CDR2 from the germline V gene are ENHRY and SYGVKD. This CDR3 contains 13 residues. With 3 bases removed from V and 0 bases from J, the gap between germline ends came to 4 bases. For the CDR3, the DNA is TGTGCCATCAGTGACGTTAGCACAGATACGCAGTATTTT. This translates into CAISDVSTDTQYF.

The chain couples TRBV2 to TRBJ1-5; 8 bases align to TRBD1. Trimming cost V 8 bases and J 6 bases; bases outside gene matches: 6. Per the germline V gene, CDR1 is SNHLY and CDR2 is FYNNEI. This CDR3 is 13 amino acids long. As DNA, the CDR3 is TGTGCCAGCTTGGACAGGGTCGGTCAGCCCCAGCATTTT. This translates into CASLDRVGQPQHF.

This sequence joins TRBV6-2 or TRBV6-3 and TRBJ2-1; 11 bases line up with TRBD2. Germline loops: CDR1 MNHEY, CDR2 SVGEGT. This CDR3 contains 17 residues. The V and J ends lost 3 bases and 0 bases, in that order; junction bases with no gene match: 4. As DNA, the CDR3 is TGTGCCAGCAGTTATGTAGCGGGGGGGCCCTCCTACAATGAGCAGTTCTTC. This codes for CASSYVAGGPSYNEQFF.

The gene calls are TRBV2 and TRBJ1-3; the D is unclear. V shed 7 bases and J shed 0 bases, with 10 bases lying between them. This CDR3 has 14 residues. Germline V lookup: CDR1 SNHLY, CDR2 FYNNEI. CDR3 region: CASKSESSGNTIYF. CDR3 bases: TGTGCCAGCAAGTCGGAGAGCTCTGGAAACACCATATATTTT.

This chain joins TRBV5-1 and TRBJ2-3, with D perhaps matching TRBD2 (6 bases). The germline V gene has CDR1 SGHRS and CDR2 YFSETQ. Trimming took off 4 bases at V and 4 bases at J, with 13 bases between the two ends. This CDR3 is built from 14 residues. CDR3: CASSAGGPPDTQYF. CDR3 DNA: TGCGCCAGCAGCGCCGGGGGTCCGCCAGATACGCAGTATTTT.

The chain recombines TRBV10-3 with TRBJ1-2, with D tentatively TRBD1 (5 bases). Germline V gene data show CDR1 as ENHRY and CDR2 as SYGVKD. The CDR3 is 14 amino acids. V lost 3 bases and J 4 bases, leaving 12 bases between the germline ends. CDR3 residues: CAISEDGGGYGYTF. The DNA for the CDR3 is TGTGCCATCAGTGAAGATGGGGGGGGCTATGGCTACACCTTC.